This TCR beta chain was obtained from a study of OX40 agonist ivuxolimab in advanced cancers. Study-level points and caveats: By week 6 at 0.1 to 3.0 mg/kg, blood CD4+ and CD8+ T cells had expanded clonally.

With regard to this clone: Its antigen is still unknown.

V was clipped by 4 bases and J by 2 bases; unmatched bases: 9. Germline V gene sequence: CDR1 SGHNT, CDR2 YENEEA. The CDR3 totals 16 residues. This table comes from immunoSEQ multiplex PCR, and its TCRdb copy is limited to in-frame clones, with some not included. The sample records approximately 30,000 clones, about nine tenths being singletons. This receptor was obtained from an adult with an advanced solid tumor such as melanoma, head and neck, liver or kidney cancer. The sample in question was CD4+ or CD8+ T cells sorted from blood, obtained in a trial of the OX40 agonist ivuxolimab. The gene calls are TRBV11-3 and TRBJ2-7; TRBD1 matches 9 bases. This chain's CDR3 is CASSSYTGTGTYEQYF. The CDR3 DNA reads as TGTGCCAGCAGCTCCTATACCGGGACAGGGACCTACGAGCAGTACTTC.